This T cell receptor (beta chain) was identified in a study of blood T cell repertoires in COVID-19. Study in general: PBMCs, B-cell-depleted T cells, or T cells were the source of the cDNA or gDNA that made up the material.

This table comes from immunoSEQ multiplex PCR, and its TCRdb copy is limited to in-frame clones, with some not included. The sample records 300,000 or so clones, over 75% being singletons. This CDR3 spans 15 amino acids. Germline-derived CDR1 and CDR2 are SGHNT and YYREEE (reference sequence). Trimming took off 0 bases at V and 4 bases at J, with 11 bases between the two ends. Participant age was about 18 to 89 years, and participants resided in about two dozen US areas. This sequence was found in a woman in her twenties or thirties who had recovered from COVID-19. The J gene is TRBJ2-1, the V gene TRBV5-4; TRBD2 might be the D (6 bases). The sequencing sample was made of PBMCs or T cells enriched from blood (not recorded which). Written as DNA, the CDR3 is TGTGCCAGCAGCTTGGGAGTAGCGGCGTACAATGAGCAGTTCTTC. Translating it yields CASSLGVAAYNEQFF.